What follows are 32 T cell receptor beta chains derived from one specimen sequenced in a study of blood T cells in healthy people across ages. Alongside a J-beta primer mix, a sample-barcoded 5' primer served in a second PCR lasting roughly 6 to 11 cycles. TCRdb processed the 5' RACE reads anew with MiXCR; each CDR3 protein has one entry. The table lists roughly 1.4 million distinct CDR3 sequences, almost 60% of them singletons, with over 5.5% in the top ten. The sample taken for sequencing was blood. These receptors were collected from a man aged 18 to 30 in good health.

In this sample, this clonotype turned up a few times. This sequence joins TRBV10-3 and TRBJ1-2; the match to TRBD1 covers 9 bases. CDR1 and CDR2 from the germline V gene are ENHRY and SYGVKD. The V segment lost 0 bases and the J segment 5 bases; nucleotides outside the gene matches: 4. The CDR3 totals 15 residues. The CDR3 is CAISESGDRGYGYTF. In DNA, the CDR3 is TGTGCCATCAGTGAGTCTGGCGACAGGGGGTATGGCTACACCTTC.

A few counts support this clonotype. CDR3: CASSLKGFGNTEAFF. The DNA for the CDR3 is TGTGCCAGCAGTTTAAAGGGGTTCGGGAACACTGAAGCTTTCTTT. The chain combines TRBV27 with TRBJ1-1; the D gene is possibly TRBD1 (5 bases). Germline V gene sequence: CDR1 MNHEY, CDR2 SMNVEV (reference sequence). V gave up 2 bases and J gave up 1 base, with 11 bases separating them. This CDR3 is built from 15 residues.

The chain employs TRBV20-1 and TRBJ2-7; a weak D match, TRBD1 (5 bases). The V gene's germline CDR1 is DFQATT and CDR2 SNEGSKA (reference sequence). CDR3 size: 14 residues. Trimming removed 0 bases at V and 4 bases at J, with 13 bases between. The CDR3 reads CSARDPAREYEQYF. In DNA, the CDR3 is TGCAGTGCTAGAGATCCTGCCAGGGAATACGAGCAGTACTTC.

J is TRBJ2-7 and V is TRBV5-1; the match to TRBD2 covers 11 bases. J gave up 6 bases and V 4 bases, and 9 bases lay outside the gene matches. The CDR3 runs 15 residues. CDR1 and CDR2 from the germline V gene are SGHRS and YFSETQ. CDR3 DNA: TGCGCCAGCAGCGCCAACACTAGCGGGAGACGCGAGCAGTACTTC. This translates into CASSANTSGRREQYF.

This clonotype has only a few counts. Here the CDR3 reads CASSTKPFNEQYF. The DNA for the CDR3 is TGTGCCAGCAGCACGAAACCTTTCAACGAGCAGTACTTC. This chain links TRBV3-1 with TRBJ2-7; no definite D call. This CDR3 contains 13 residues. From germline, CDR1 is LGHDT and CDR2 YNNKEL (reference sequence). Trimming left V 5 bases short and J 5 bases short, with 13 bases between.

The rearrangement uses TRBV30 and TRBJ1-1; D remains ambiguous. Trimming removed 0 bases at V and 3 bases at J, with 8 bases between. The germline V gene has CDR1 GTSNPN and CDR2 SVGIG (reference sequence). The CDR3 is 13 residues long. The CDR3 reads CAWSVTGYTEAFF. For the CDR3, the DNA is TGTGCCTGGAGTGTGACCGGGTACACTGAAGCTTTCTTT.

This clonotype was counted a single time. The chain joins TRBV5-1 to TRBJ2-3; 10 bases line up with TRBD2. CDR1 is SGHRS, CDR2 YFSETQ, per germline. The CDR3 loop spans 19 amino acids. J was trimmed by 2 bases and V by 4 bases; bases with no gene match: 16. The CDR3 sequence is CASSPLIWASGGPTDTQYF. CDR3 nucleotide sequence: TGCGCCAGCAGCCCGCTCATCTGGGCTAGCGGGGGCCCCACAGATACGCAGTATTTT. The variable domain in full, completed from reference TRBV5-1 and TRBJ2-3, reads KAGVTQTPRYLIKTRGQQVTLSCSPISGHRSVSWYQQTPGQGLQFLFEYFSETQRNKGNFPGRFSGRQFSNSRSEMNVSTLELGDSALYLCASSPLIWASGGPTDTQYFGPGTRLTVL.

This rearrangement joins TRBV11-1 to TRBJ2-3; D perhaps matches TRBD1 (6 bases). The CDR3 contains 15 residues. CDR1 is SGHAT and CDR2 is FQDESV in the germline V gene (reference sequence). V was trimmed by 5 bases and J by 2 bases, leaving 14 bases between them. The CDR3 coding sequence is TGTGCCAGCAGCATCGACAGGATTTACACAGATACGCAGTATTTT. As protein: CASSIDRIYTDTQYF.

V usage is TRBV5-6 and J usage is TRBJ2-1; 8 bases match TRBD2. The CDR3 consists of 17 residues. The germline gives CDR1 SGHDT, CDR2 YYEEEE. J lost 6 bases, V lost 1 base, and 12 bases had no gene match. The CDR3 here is CASSLWGLSGSGNEQFF. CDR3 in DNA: TGTGCCAGCAGCTTGTGGGGATTGAGCGGGAGCGGCAATGAGCAGTTCTTC.

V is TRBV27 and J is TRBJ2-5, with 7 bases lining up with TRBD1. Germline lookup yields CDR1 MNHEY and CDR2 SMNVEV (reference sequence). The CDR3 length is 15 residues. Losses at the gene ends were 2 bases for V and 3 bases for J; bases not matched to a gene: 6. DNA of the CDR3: TGTGCCAGCAGTTTAAAGGGGGCATCAAAAGAGACCCAGTACTTC. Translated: CASSLKGASKETQYF.

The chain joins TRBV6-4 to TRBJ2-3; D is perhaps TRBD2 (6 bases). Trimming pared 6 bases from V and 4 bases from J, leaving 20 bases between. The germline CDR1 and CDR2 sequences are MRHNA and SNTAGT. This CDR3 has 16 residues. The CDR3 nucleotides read TGTGCCAGCAGCCAAGAAGGGCGGGGATCGGCAGATACGCAGTATTTT. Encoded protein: CASSQEGRGSADTQYF.

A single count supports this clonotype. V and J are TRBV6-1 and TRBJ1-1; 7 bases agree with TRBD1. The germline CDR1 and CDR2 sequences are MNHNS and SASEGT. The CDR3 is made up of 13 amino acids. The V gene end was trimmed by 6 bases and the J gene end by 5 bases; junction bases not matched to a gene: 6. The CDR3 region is CASRVTGQTEAFF. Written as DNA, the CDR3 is TGTGCCAGCAGGGTGACAGGGCAAACTGAAGCTTTCTTT.

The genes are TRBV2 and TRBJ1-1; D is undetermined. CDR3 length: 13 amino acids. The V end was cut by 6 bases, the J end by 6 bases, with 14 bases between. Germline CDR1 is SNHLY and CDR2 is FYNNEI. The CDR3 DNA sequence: TGTGCCAGCAGGGGAGGACTTAACGCTGAAGCTTTCTTT. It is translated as CASRGGLNAEAFF.

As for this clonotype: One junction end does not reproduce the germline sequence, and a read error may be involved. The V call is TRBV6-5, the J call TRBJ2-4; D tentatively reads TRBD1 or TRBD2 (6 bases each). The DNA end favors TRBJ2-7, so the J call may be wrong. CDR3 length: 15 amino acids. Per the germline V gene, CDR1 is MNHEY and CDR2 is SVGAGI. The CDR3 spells CANSYLSGAEGEQYF. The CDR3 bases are TGTGCCAACAGTTATCTATCGGGGGCAGAGGGCGAGCAGTACTTC.

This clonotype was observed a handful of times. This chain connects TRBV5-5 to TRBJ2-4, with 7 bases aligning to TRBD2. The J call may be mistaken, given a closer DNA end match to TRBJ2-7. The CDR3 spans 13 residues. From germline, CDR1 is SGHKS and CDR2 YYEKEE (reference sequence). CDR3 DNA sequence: TGTGCCAGCAGAACTGGGCCTAGCGGCGAGCAGTACTTC. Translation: CASRTGPSGEQYF.

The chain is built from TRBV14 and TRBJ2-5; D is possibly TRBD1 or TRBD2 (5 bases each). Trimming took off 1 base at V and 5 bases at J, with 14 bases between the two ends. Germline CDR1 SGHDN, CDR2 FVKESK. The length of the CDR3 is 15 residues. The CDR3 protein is CASSQGLRGAETQYF. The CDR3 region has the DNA TGTGCCAGCAGCCAAGGGCTGAGGGGCGCGGAGACCCAGTACTTC. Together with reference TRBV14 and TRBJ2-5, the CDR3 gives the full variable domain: EAGVTQFPSHSVIEKGQTVTLRCDPISGHDNLYWYRRVMGKEIKFLLHFVKESKQDESGMPNNRFLAERTGGTYSTLKVQPAELEDSGVYFCASSQGLRGAETQYFGPGTRLLVL.

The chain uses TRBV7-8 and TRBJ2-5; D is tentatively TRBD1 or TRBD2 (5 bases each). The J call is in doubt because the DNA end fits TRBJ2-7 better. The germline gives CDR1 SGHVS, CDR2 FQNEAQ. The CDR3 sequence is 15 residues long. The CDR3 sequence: CASSFSTGTYYEQYF. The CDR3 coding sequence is TGTGCCAGCAGCTTCTCTACTGGGACCTATTACGAGCAGTACTTC.

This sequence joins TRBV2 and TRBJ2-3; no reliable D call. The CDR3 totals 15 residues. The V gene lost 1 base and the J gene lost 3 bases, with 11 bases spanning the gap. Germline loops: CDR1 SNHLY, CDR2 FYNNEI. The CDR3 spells CASSEGSVKTDTQYF. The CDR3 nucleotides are TGTGCCAGCAGTGAAGGGTCCGTGAAGACAGATACGCAGTATTTT.

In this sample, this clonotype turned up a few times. This CDR3 is CSARPDSPLHF. CDR3 nucleotide sequence: TGCAGTGCTAGACCAGATTCACCCCTCCACTTT. The chain joins TRBV20-1 to TRBJ1-6; D remains unclear. The CDR3 sequence is 11 residues long. V was cut by 2 bases and J by 8 bases, with 4 bases left in between. The V gene's germline CDR1 is DFQATT and CDR2 SNEGSKA (reference sequence).

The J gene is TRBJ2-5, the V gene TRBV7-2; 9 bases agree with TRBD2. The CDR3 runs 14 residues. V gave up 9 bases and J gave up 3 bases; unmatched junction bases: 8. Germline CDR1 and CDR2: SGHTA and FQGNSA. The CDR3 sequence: CASGGGALEETQYF. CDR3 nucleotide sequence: TGTGCCAGTGGCGGGGGGGCTCTGGAAGAGACCCAGTACTTC.

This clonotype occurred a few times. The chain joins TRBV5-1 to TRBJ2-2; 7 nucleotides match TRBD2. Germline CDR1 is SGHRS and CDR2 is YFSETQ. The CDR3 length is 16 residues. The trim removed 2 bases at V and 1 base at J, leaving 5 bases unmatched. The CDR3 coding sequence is TGCGCCAGCAGCTTCTCCCAGCGGGGGAACACCGGGGAGCTGTTTTTT. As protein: CASSFSQRGNTGELFF.

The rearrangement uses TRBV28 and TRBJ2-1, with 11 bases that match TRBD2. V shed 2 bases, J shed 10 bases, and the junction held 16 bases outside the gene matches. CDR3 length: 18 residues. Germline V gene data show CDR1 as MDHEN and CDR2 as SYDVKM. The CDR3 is CASSLREQGTSGGDEQFF. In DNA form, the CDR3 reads TGTGCCAGCAGTTTAAGGGAGCAGGGCACTAGCGGGGGTGACGAGCAGTTCTTC.

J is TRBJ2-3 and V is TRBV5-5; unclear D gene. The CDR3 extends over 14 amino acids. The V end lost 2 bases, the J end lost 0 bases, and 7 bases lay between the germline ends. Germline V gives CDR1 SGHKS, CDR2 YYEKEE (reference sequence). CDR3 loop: CASSFERSTDTQYF. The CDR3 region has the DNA TGTGCCAGCAGCTTTGAGCGTAGCACAGATACGCAGTATTTT.

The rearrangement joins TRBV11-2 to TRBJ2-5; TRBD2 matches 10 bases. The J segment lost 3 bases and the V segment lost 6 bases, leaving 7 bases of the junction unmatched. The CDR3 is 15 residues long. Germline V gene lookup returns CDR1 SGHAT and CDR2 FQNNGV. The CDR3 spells CASRPTSGAEETQYF. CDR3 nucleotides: TGTGCCAGCAGACCAACTAGCGGGGCAGAAGAGACCCAGTACTTC.

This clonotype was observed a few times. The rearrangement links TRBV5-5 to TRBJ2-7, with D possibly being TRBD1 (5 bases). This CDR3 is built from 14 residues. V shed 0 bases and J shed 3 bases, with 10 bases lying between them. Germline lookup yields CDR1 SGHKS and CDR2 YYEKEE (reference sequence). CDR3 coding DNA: TGTGCCAGCAGCTTGGAACGACAGCTCTACGAGCAGTACTTC. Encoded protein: CASSLERQLYEQYF.

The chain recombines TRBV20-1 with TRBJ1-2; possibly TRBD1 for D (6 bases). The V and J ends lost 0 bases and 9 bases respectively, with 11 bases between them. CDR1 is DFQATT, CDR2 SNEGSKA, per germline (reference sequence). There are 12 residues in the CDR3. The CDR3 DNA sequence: TGCAGTGCTAGAGAGGGGGCTGGGAGCTACACCTTC. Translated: CSAREGAGSYTF.

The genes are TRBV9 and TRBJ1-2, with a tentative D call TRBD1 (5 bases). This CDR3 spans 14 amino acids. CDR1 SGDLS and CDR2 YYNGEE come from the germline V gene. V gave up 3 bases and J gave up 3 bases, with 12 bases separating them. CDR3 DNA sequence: TGTGCCAGCAGCGCTTCCGGGACGGACTATGGCTACACCTTC. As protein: CASSASGTDYGYTF.

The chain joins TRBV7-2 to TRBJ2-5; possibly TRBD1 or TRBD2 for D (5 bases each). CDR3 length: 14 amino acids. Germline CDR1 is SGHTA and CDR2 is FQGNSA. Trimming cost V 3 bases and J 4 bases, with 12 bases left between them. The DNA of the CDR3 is TGTGCCAGCAGCTTCAGGGTAGGAGGAGAGACCCAGTACTTC. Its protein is CASSFRVGGETQYF.

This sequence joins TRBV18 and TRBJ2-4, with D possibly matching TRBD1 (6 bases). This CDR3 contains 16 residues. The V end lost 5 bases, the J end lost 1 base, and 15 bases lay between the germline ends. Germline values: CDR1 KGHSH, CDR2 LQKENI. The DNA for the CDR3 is TGTGCCAGCTCAACAGAATACAGGGTGGCCAAAAACATTCAGTACTTC. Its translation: CASSTEYRVAKNIQYF.

CDR3 in amino acids: CASRGRTGDWENSPLHF. CDR3 DNA: TGTGCCAGCAGGGGCCGGACAGGGGATTGGGAGAATTCACCCCTCCACTTT. The rearrangement uses TRBV12-3 or TRBV12-4 and TRBJ1-6, with TRBD1 matching over 9 bases. With 6 bases clipped from V and 7 bases from J, the junction kept 13 bases outside the gene matches. The CDR3 has 17 residues.

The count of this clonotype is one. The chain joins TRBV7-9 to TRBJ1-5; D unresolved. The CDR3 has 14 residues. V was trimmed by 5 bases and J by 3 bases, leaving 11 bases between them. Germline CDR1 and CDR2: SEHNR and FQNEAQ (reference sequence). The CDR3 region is CASSHEADNQPQHF. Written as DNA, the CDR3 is TGTGCCAGCAGCCATGAGGCAGACAATCAGCCCCAGCATTTT.

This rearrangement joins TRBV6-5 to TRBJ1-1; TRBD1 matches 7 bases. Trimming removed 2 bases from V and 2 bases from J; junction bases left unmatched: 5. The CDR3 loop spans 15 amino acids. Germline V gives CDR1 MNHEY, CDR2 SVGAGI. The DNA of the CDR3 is TGTGCCAGCAGTTACACCCACAGGGGAAACACTGAAGCTTTCTTT. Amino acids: CASSYTHRGNTEAFF.